The present TCR beta chain was sequenced within a study of T cell responses to AZD1222 COVID-19 vaccine. Study results and limitations: Reportedly, nearly half the spike-specific TCRs target unmutated variant regions. Only six AZD1222 recipients tested seropositive at baseline. There were repertoire samples only from the period after the peak T cell response. Donors were largely white British and mainly female; clonal diversity was possibly underestimated.

The CDR3 sequence is 12 residues long. The germline V and J ends were trimmed by 4 bases and 3 bases, with 5 bases remaining between them. Germline CDR1 and CDR2: MNHEY and SVGAGI. TCRdb's copy holds only in-frame clones and misses some; the assay was immunoSEQ multiplex PCR. The sample includes tens of thousands of clones, around 90% of them seen just once. Comments on this clone: Its specificity is unknown.

This TCR came from an adult in good health. The chain couples TRBV6-5 to TRBJ2-3, with D unresolved. This material consisted of peripheral blood, taken on day 0 of MenACWY control vaccination. The CDR3 loop is CASSFSTDTQYF. In DNA form, the CDR3 reads TGTGCCAGCAGTTTCTCAACAGATACGCAGTATTTT.